The rows below give T cell receptor beta chains drawn from one sample of a study of early T cells in non-severe SARS-CoV-2 infection. TCRdb itself ran the 5' RACE reads through MiXCR, one entry per CDR3 protein. The sample lists about 100,000 distinct CDR3 sequences; about 13% were seen once. The sequencing input was whole blood. The receptors come from an adult who was a healthcare worker with PCR-confirmed SARS-CoV-2 infection or an uninfected control (not recorded which). Each CDR3 is given with its conserved first and last residue. A D gene is named only where the DNA matches it firmly. Rows give clone size only sometimes, using once, few, many, or a class for an expanded clone.

J: TRBJ2-1; size: many; V: TRBV19; D: -; CDR3: CASSRSGYNEQFF; DNA: TGTGCCAGTAGTAGGTCAGGGTACAATGAGCAGTTCTTC
J: TRBJ2-3; size: many; V: TRBV12-3/TRBV12-4; D: -; CDR3: CASSWAPLGTDTQYF; DNA: TGTGCCAGCAGTTGGGCCCCCTTGGGCACAGATACGCAGTATTTT
J: TRBJ1-5; size: few; V: TRBV20-1; D: -; CDR3: CSAGGDRPQHF; DNA: TGCAGTGCTGGGGGTGACCGGCCCCAGCATTTT
J: TRBJ2-1; size: -; V: TRBV20-1; D: -; CDR3: CSARKVEQFF; DNA: TGCAGTGCCCGAAAAGTAGAGCAGTTCTTC
J: TRBJ2-3; size: many; V: TRBV5-6; D: -; CDR3: CASSLELMTVTDTQYF; DNA: TGTGCCAGCAGCTTGGAGTTGATGACAGTCACAGATACGCAGTATTTT
J: TRBJ2-3; size: many; V: TRBV18; D: TRBD2; CDR3: CASSPGGGTDTQYF; DNA: TGTGCCAGCTCACCAGGGGGGGGCACAGATACGCAGTATTTT
J: TRBJ2-1; size: few; V: TRBV3-1; D: -; CDR3: CASSSPRYNEQFF; DNA: TGTGCCAGCAGCTCACCCCGCTACAATGAGCAGTTCTTC
J: TRBJ2-3; size: many; V: TRBV20-1; D: TRBD2; CDR3: CSAKTPGLAGGRYTQYF; DNA: TGCAGTGCTAAAACCCCGGGACTAGCGGGGGGGCGGTATACGCAGTATTTT
J: TRBJ2-3; size: -; V: TRBV6-2/TRBV6-3; D: TRBD1; CDR3: CASNWATGGADTQYF; DNA: TGTGCCAGCAACTGGGCCACAGGGGGCGCAGATACGCAGTATTTT
J: TRBJ2-3; size: many; V: TRBV7-2; D: -; CDR3: CASSHAAIREDTQYF; DNA: TGTGCCAGCAGCCATGCTGCAATCAGGGAAGATACGCAGTATTTT
J: TRBJ1-2; size: -; V: TRBV7-9; D: TRBD1; CDR3: CASSFSGDRGSDGYTF; DNA: TGTGCCAGCAGCTTTAGTGGGGACAGAGGATCGGATGGCTACACCTTC
J: TRBJ1-2; size: -; V: TRBV4-1; D: -; CDR3: CASSQDVAGEAYGYTF; DNA: TGCGCCAGCAGCCAAGATGTCGCAGGGGAAGCCTATGGCTACACCTTC
J: TRBJ1-1; size: many; V: TRBV7-8; D: -; CDR3: CATHNKDRMNTEAFF; DNA: TGTGCCACCCACAATAAGGACCGAATGAACACTGAAGCTTTCTTT
J: TRBJ2-3; size: many; V: TRBV20-1; D: TRBD2; CDR3: CSARSPRGGADTQYF; DNA: TGCAGTGCTAGATCCCCCCGGGGGGGGGCGGATACGCAGTATTTT
J: TRBJ2-7; size: few; V: TRBV20-1; D: TRBD2; CDR3: CSASGGASEQYF; DNA: TGCAGTGCTAGCGGGGGGGCCTCCGAGCAGTACTTC
J: TRBJ2-2; size: many; V: TRBV4-3; D: -; CDR3: CASSSQPGTGELFF; DNA: TGCGCCAGCAGCTCACAGCCAGGGACCGGGGAGCTGTTTTTT
J: TRBJ2-5; size: many; V: TRBV29-1; D: TRBD1; CDR3: CSTLPGGAGETQYF; DNA: TGCAGCACTCTTCCAGGGGGCGCGGGAGAGACCCAGTACTTC
J: TRBJ2-7; size: few; V: TRBV24-1; D: -; CDR3: CATSGVNNEQYF; DNA: TGTGCCACCAGTGGGGTAAACAACGAGCAGTACTTC
J: TRBJ2-7; size: many; V: TRBV6-2/TRBV6-3; D: -; CDR3: CASAKADSEQYF; DNA: TGTGCCAGCGCGAAGGCGGACTCCGAGCAGTACTTC
J: TRBJ2-7; size: -; V: TRBV28; D: -; CDR3: CASSAISYEQYF; DNA: TGTGCCAGCAGTGCCATCTCCTACGAGCAGTACTTC
J: TRBJ2-7; size: -; V: TRBV29-1; D: -; CDR3: CSATGGGLYEQYF; DNA: TGCAGCGCTACAGGAGGGGGACTATACGAGCAGTACTTC
J: TRBJ1-1; size: few; V: TRBV20-1; D: -; CDR3: CSARPGFVNTEAFF; DNA: TGCAGTGCTAGGCCGGGTTTTGTGAACACTGAAGCTTTCTTT
J: TRBJ1-1; size: -; V: TRBV3-1; D: -; CDR3: CASSQDMAGRNTEAFF; DNA: TGTGCCAGCAGCCAAGATATGGCAGGGAGGAACACTGAAGCTTTCTTT
J: TRBJ1-2; size: few; V: TRBV28; D: -; CDR3: CASSLGRIFYGYTF; DNA: TGTGCCAGCAGTTTAGGCCGGATTTTCTATGGCTACACCTTC
J: TRBJ2-7; size: many; V: TRBV12-3/TRBV12-4; D: -; CDR3: CASSLLGQTYEQYF; DNA: TGTGCCAGCAGTTTACTGGGCCAGACCTACGAGCAGTACTTC
J: TRBJ2-1; size: -; V: TRBV29-1; D: TRBD2; CDR3: CSVVAGGTYNEQFF; DNA: TGCAGCGTAGTAGCGGGGGGCACCTACAATGAGCAGTTCTTC
J: TRBJ2-7; size: many; V: TRBV6-2/TRBV6-3; D: -; CDR3: CASSPPWYF; DNA: TGTGCCAGCAGCCCCCCCTGGTACTTC
J: TRBJ1-2; size: few; V: TRBV28; D: -; CDR3: CASNRGVSGINYGYTF; DNA: TGTGCCAGCAACCGGGGGGTGTCAGGGATTAACTATGGCTACACCTTC
J: TRBJ2-3; size: -; V: TRBV5-1; D: TRBD1; CDR3: CASTLGPQGGTDTQYF; DNA: TGCGCCAGCACCCTCGGCCCGCAGGGGGGCACAGATACGCAGTATTTT
J: TRBJ2-5; size: -; V: TRBV9; D: -; CDR3: CASSPGVTPQETQYF; DNA: TGTGCCAGCAGCCCGGGGGTTACCCCTCAAGAGACCCAGTACTTC
J: TRBJ1-6; size: few; V: TRBV7-2; D: -; CDR3: CASSPPGGVYNSPLHF; DNA: TGTGCCAGCAGCCCCCCGGGGGGGGTCTATAATTCACCCCTCCACTTT
J: TRBJ2-5; size: few; V: TRBV5-1; D: -; CDR3: CTSSWDQETQYF; DNA: TGCACCAGCAGCTGGGACCAAGAGACCCAGTACTTC
J: TRBJ1-6; size: -; V: TRBV7-2; D: -; CDR3: CASSKQGGSPLHF; DNA: TGTGCCAGCAGCAAACAGGGTGGATCACCCCTCCACTTT
J: TRBJ1-4; size: many; V: TRBV7-2; D: -; CDR3: CASSLAAGREKLFF; DNA: TGTGCCAGCAGCTTAGCGGCGGGCCGGGAAAAACTGTTTTTT
J: TRBJ1-5; size: -; V: TRBV5-6; D: TRBD1; CDR3: CASSATGVGGNQPQHF; DNA: TGTGCCAGCAGCGCCACAGGGGTTGGAGGCAATCAGCCCCAGCATTTT
J: TRBJ2-7; size: -; V: TRBV3-2; D: -; CDR3: CASSQDPGAQYF; DNA: TGTGCCAGCAGCCAAGATCCTGGGGCGCAGTACTTC
J: TRBJ2-2; size: many; V: TRBV6-5; D: TRBD1; CDR3: CASRRDSTGELFF; DNA: TGTGCCAGCAGGAGGGACAGCACCGGGGAGCTGTTTTTT
J: TRBJ1-4; size: many; V: TRBV7-2; D: TRBD1; CDR3: CASSSQGATNEKLFF; DNA: TGTGCCAGCAGCTCACAGGGGGCAACTAATGAAAAACTGTTTTTT
J: TRBJ1-5; size: -; V: TRBV2; D: -; CDR3: CASSVAGVNQPQHF; DNA: TGTGCCAGCAGTGTCGCAGGGGTCAATCAGCCCCAGCATTTT
J: TRBJ2-3; size: many; V: TRBV11-2; D: TRBD2; CDR3: CASRLLAGEFDTQYF; DNA: TGTGCCAGCAGACTGCTAGCGGGGGAGTTTGATACGCAGTATTTT